The 21 T cell receptor beta chains in this list originate from one sample, sequenced in a study of OX40 agonist ivuxolimab in advanced cancers. Data came from immunoSEQ multiplex PCR; TCRdb stores just in-frame clones and leaves some out. The sample records tens of thousands of clones, about 87% being singletons. Sequences were derived from CD4+ or CD8+ T cells sorted from blood, sampled in a trial of the OX40 agonist ivuxolimab. These receptors originate from an adult with an advanced solid tumor such as melanoma, head and neck, liver or kidney cancer.

This clone was seen only a few times. The rearrangement uses TRBV13 and TRBJ2-3; no reliable D call. Germline V gene sequence: CDR1 PRHDT, CDR2 FYEKMQ (reference sequence). V was pared by 5 bases and J by 2 bases, with 11 bases between. The CDR3 contains 14 residues. The CDR3 spells CASSRNLNTDTQYF. CDR3 bases: TGTGCCAGCAGCCGAAACTTGAACACAGATACGCAGTATTTT.

The V and J genes are TRBV29-1 and TRBJ2-7; 9 bases are a match to TRBD1. The CDR3 has 14 residues. Trimming took 5 bases from V and 4 from J; bases not matched to a gene: 9. The germline V gene has CDR1 SQVTM and CDR2 ANQGSEA. CDR3 sequence reads: CSVSTGGSPYEQYF. CDR3 in DNA: TGCAGCGTTTCGACAGGGGGTTCCCCTTACGAGCAGTACTTC.

V and J are TRBV29-1 and TRBJ2-3; D possibly corresponds to TRBD2 (6 bases). Germline CDR1 SQVTM, CDR2 ANQGSEA. V lost 4 bases to trimming and J lost 1 base, with 18 bases between them. The CDR3 has 16 residues. CDR3 loop: CSVGGVLAHRTDTQYF. In DNA, the CDR3 is TGCAGCGTTGGTGGGGTGCTAGCGCACCGCACAGATACGCAGTATTTT.

This chain joins TRBV2 and TRBJ1-3; D unclear. Per the germline V gene, CDR1 is SNHLY and CDR2 is FYNNEI. V lost 4 bases and J 0 bases, leaving 7 bases between the germline ends. CDR3 length: 14 amino acids. This CDR3 is CASSAEYSGNTIYF. CDR3 sequence (DNA): TGTGCCAGCAGTGCGGAATACTCTGGAAACACCATATATTTT.

This clone was seen only once. The V and J genes are TRBV27 and TRBJ2-7, with a tentative D call TRBD1 (6 bases). The germline V gene has CDR1 MNHEY and CDR2 SMNVEV (reference sequence). Trimming stripped 6 bases from V and 3 bases from J, with 21 bases between. The CDR3 is 16 residues long. CDR3 amino acids: CASSSYRTAPNYEQYF. In DNA form, the CDR3 reads TGTGCCAGCAGCTCCTATCGGACAGCCCCAAACTACGAGCAGTACTTC.

This chain uses TRBV18 with TRBJ2-3; the D gene is possibly TRBD2 (6 bases). The V end was cut by 2 bases, the J end by 0 bases, with 18 bases between. CDR3 length equals 18 residues. CDR1 and CDR2 (germline): KGHSH, LQKENI. CDR3 sequence: CASSPGGFSFGSTDTQYF. DNA of the CDR3: TGTGCCAGCTCACCAGGGGGGTTCTCGTTCGGAAGCACAGATACGCAGTATTTT.

The chain employs TRBV15 and TRBJ2-3; TRBD2 aligns across 10 bases. Germline loops: CDR1 LNHNV, CDR2 YYDKDF (reference sequence). Unmatched junction bases numbered 6, after V lost 0 bases and J lost 6 bases. The CDR3 runs 16 residues. CDR3 in amino acids: CATSRDLAGEGDTQYF. CDR3 sequence (DNA): TGTGCCACCAGCAGAGATCTAGCGGGGGAGGGGGATACGCAGTATTTT.

As for this clone: Sequence at one end of the junction differs from germline and may be a read error. The rearrangement uses TRBV6-5 and TRBJ2-7; the match to TRBD1 covers 7 bases. The CDR3 is 14 residues long. From germline, CDR1 is MNHEY and CDR2 SVGAGI. The CDR3 DNA follows: TGTGCCATCAGTTTAACAGGGGCCTCCTACGAGCAGTACTTC. This codes for CAISLTGASYEQYF.

The V gene is TRBV29-1, the J gene TRBJ2-5; 8 bases are a match to TRBD1. This CDR3 is built from 14 residues. Per the germline V gene, CDR1 is SQVTM and CDR2 is ANQGSEA. With V trimmed by 7 bases and J by 4 bases, 11 bases remained unmatched. The CDR3 coding sequence is TGCAGCGCAACAGGGGGAAAGACCCCAGAGACCCAGTACTTC. This encodes CSATGGKTPETQYF.

This clone came up once. V is TRBV19 and J is TRBJ1-3; no firm D call. V was pared by 7 bases and J by 1 base, with 8 bases between. The CDR3 runs to 13 residues. Germline CDR1 and CDR2: LNHDA and SQIVND (reference sequence). In DNA form, the CDR3 reads TGTGCCAGTAAAGGGTTTTCTGGAAACACCATATATTTT. Translating gives CASKGFSGNTIYF. The whole variable domain, remainder taken from reference TRBV19 and TRBJ1-3, is DGGITQSPKYLFRKEGQNVTLSCEQNLNHDAMYWYRQDPGQGLRLIYYSQIVNDFQKGDIAEGYSVSREKKESFPLTVTSAQKNPTAFYLCASKGFSGNTIYFGEGSWLTVV.

CDR3 loop: CASSQHPTSGKYNEQFF. The CDR3, as DNA: TGCGCCAGCAGTCAACACCCCACTAGCGGGAAGTACAATGAGCAGTTCTTC. This sequence joins TRBV23-1 and TRBJ2-1, with 10 nucleotides matching TRBD2. TRBV23-1 is filed as an ORF, its function uncertain. This CDR3 region has 17 residues. V trimming: 2 bases; J trimming: 4 bases; junction bases outside the gene matches: 8.

The chain links TRBV13 to TRBJ1-1; D not resolved. Germline loops: CDR1 PRHDT, CDR2 FYEKMQ (reference sequence). CDR3 length: 12 residues. The V gene lost 4 bases and the J gene lost 8 bases, with 11 bases spanning the gap. CDR3 loop: CASSSDRSEAFF. The CDR3 DNA reads as TGTGCCAGCAGCTCCGATAGGTCCGAAGCTTTCTTT.

This rearrangement joins TRBV9 to TRBJ2-1; 10 bases are shared with TRBD1. Losses at the gene ends were 4 bases for V and 8 bases for J; bases not matched to a gene: 9. Germline V lookup: CDR1 SGDLS, CDR2 YYNGEE. CDR3 length: 15 amino acids. CDR3 sequence reads: CASSLRQGARYEQFF. For the CDR3, the DNA is TGTGCCAGCAGCCTCCGACAGGGGGCGCGTTATGAGCAGTTCTTC.

This sequence joins TRBV11-3 and TRBJ2-7; 8 nucleotides match TRBD1. Trimming at V came to 3 bases and at J to 4 bases, leaving 8 bases not matched to a gene. The germline V gene encodes CDR1 SGHNT and CDR2 YENEEA. CDR3 size: 15 residues. Written as DNA, the CDR3 is TGTGCCAGCAGCTTTGGGGGCAGGGGGCATTACGAGCAGTACTTC. As protein: CASSFGGRGHYEQYF.

V gene TRBV18 combines with J gene TRBJ2-3, with unresolved D. CDR1 KGHSH and CDR2 LQKENI come from the germline V gene. Trimming pared 1 base from V and 0 bases from J, leaving 2 bases between. The CDR3 has 13 residues. The CDR3 protein is CASSPLSTDTQYF. Written as DNA, the CDR3 is TGTGCCAGCTCACCACTAAGCACAGATACGCAGTATTTT.

V is TRBV7-8 and J is TRBJ2-7; D may be TRBD2 (5 bases). The germline V gene has CDR1 SGHVS and CDR2 FQNEAQ. Trimming pared 2 bases from V and 2 bases from J, leaving 13 bases between. The CDR3 loop spans 15 amino acids. DNA of the CDR3: TGTGCCAGCAGCTTAAGTAGCGTCATCACCTACGAGCAGTACTTC. Residues: CASSLSSVITYEQYF.

Turning to this clone: The same CDR3 can be traced to other DNA sequences in this sample. The rearrangement uses TRBV9 and TRBJ2-1; 7 bases line up with TRBD2. CDR1 and CDR2 (germline): SGDLS, YYNGEE. This CDR3 spans 16 amino acids. J was trimmed by 1 base and V by 0 bases; bases with no gene match: 4. The CDR3: CASSVGGSGSYNEQFF. In DNA form, the CDR3 reads TGTGCCAGCAGCGTAGGGGGTAGCGGGTCCTACAATGAGCAGTTCTTC.

The gene calls are TRBV7-9 and TRBJ2-7; TRBD1 might be the D (5 bases). The CDR3 runs 17 residues. Germline loops: CDR1 SEHNR, CDR2 FQNEAQ (reference sequence). V lost 0 bases and J lost 1, with 16 bases in between. CDR3 residues: CASSLAPWGRRSYEQYF. The CDR3 DNA follows: TGTGCCAGCAGCTTAGCGCCGTGGGGCCGACGGTCCTACGAGCAGTACTTC.

The chain joins TRBV18 to TRBJ2-7; D possibly corresponds to TRBD2 (5 bases). The V and J ends lost 5 bases and 4 bases respectively, with 15 bases between them. The germline CDR1 and CDR2 sequences are KGHSH and LQKENI. This CDR3 has 14 residues. CDR3 DNA: TGTGCCAGCTCATCACAAGGACTCGATTACGAGCAGTACTTC. This translates into CASSSQGLDYEQYF.

This clone has only one observation. The chain recombines TRBV6-5 with TRBJ2-7, with D possibly matching TRBD2 (5 bases). V was pared by 6 bases and J by 0 bases, with 12 bases between. The V gene's germline CDR1 is MNHEY and CDR2 SVGAGI. CDR3 size: 14 residues. The DNA for the CDR3 is TGTGCCAGCAGGCCCCCGGGATTCTCCTACGAGCAGTACTTC. Protein product: CASRPPGFSYEQYF.

The chain combines TRBV9 with TRBJ2-7; TRBD1 aligns across 10 bases. The J segment lost 6 bases and the V segment lost 3 bases, leaving 9 bases of the junction unmatched. The CDR3 runs 15 residues. Germline lookup yields CDR1 SGDLS and CDR2 YYNGEE. Here the CDR3 reads CASSGEGTGVVEQYF. CDR3 DNA sequence: TGTGCCAGCAGCGGAGAAGGGACAGGGGTTGTCGAGCAGTACTTC.